These 21 T cell receptor beta chains came from one sample sequenced in a study of metastatic and nonmetastatic thyroid tumors. Thyroid surgery was performed in patients who had received no treatment beforehand. TCRdb called clones again from the PCR reads with MiXCR. The data show 35,000 to 50,000 clones, 13% seen once. The sequencing sample was made of blood. The receptors shown here come from a female donor with papillary thyroid cancer or a benign thyroid nodule (not recorded which). Some clones in this sample may be carry-over from other donors' samples.

This clone was counted many times. The chain combines TRBV7-9 with TRBJ2-1, with 11 bases lining up with TRBD2. Per the germline V gene, CDR1 is SEHNR and CDR2 is FQNEAQ (reference sequence). This CDR3 comprises 17 residues. The V segment lost 5 bases and the J segment 3 bases; nucleotides outside the gene matches: 9. Written as DNA, the CDR3 is TGTGCCAGCAGCCCTGGGACTAGCGGTACATTCTACAATGAGCAGTTCTTC. Its protein product is CASSPGTSGTFYNEQFF.

The sample holds many counts of this clone. This chain uses TRBV27 with TRBJ2-3, with 11 nucleotides matching TRBD2. This CDR3 has 16 residues. J lost 2 bases, V lost 6 bases, and 7 bases had no gene match. Germline V gives CDR1 MNHEY, CDR2 SMNVEV (reference sequence). DNA of the CDR3: TGTGCCAGCAGCCCAAGACTAGCGGGGTCCACAGATACGCAGTATTTT. This encodes CASSPRLAGSTDTQYF.

The chain couples TRBV5-1 to TRBJ2-1, with D uncertain. Germline CDR1 is SGHRS and CDR2 is YFSETQ. The CDR3 loop spans 14 amino acids. V lost 4 bases, J lost 7 bases, and 15 bases lay in between. The DNA for the CDR3 is TGCGCCAGCAGCGTACCGTCCCCGTGGAATGAGCAGTTCTTC. Translating it yields CASSVPSPWNEQFF.

A note on this clone: Relative to the germline gene, one junction end is altered; a read error may explain this. The genes are TRBV2 and TRBJ2-5, with 10 bases aligning to TRBD2. Germline CDR1 SNHLY, CDR2 FYNNEI. CDR3 size: 18 residues. Here the CDR3 reads CSSSRGTSVRVGAETQYF. The DNA for the CDR3 is TGTTCCAGCAGCCGCGGGACTAGCGTGAGGGTCGGTGCGGAGACCCAGTACTTC.

In DNA, the CDR3 is TGTGCCAGCAGCGCGGGACTGGCGGGAGGAGAGCAGTTCTTC. It codes for CASSAGLAGGEQFF. The chain has TRBV9 and TRBJ2-1, with 8 bases that match TRBD2. Germline CDR1 SGDLS, CDR2 YYNGEE. The CDR3 has 14 residues. V shed 3 bases and J 10 bases; nucleotides not matched to a gene: 9.

The chain couples TRBV6-1 to TRBJ2-7; 11 nucleotides align to TRBD1. Germline V CDR1 and CDR2: MNHNS, SASEGT. After removal of 5 bases from V and 8 bases from J, the junction contained 11 bases not matched to a gene. This CDR3 contains 15 residues. CDR3 amino acids: CASSQPGTGGGQQYF. The DNA of the CDR3 is TGTGCCAGCAGTCAACCCGGGACAGGGGGGGGCCAGCAGTACTTC.

In this sample, this clone turned up many times. The chain uses TRBV11-2 and TRBJ2-7, with 15 bases matching TRBD2. The CDR3 consists of 19 residues. The V gene end was trimmed by 4 bases and the J gene end by 3 bases; junction bases not matched to a gene: 13. In germline, CDR1 is SGHAT, CDR2 FQNNGV. The CDR3 spells CASSSGGLAGGPPIYEQYF. The CDR3 DNA is TGTGCCAGCAGCTCCGGGGGACTAGCGGGAGGCCCACCGATCTACGAGCAGTACTTC. Together with reference TRBV11-2 and TRBJ2-7, the CDR3 gives the full variable domain: EAGVAQSPRYKIIEKRQSVAFWCNPISGHATLYWYQQILGQGPKLLIQFQNNGVVDDSQLPKDRFSAERLKGVDSTLKIQPAKLEDSAVYLCASSSGGLAGGPPIYEQYFGPGTRLTVT.

CDR3 nucleotides: TGTGCCAGCAGTCCGCCGGGACTAGTTCGTGTCGGGCAGTACTTC. This encodes CASSPPGLVRVGQYF. V and J are TRBV6-2 or TRBV6-3 and TRBJ2-7; 8 bases line up with TRBD2. Losses at the gene ends were 5 bases for V and 9 bases for J; bases not matched to a gene: 15. The length of the CDR3 is 15 residues. Germline assignment: CDR1 MNHEY and CDR2 SVGEGT.

Remarks on this clone: It may be a read error: a sequence one base away is much more abundant. The rearrangement joins TRBV20-1 to TRBJ1-1; 7 nucleotides line up with TRBD1. The junction had 12 bases not matched to a gene; V was cut back by 6 bases and J by 2 bases. Germline CDR1 and CDR2: DFQATT and SNEGSKA (reference sequence). CDR3 length: 15 residues. As DNA, the CDR3 is TGCAGTGCCGGGAGGACAGGAGACATTAACACTGAAGCTTTCTTT. As protein: CSAGRTGDINTEAFF.

This clone has a count of ten or more. The CDR3 DNA sequence: TGTGCCAGCAGCTTCGACAGGGGGACTGAAGCTTTCTTT. Amino acids: CASSFDRGTEAFF. V usage is TRBV6-4 and J usage is TRBJ1-1, with 9 bases aligning to TRBD1. Trimming at V came to 6 bases and at J to 5 bases, leaving 4 bases not matched to a gene. Germline lookup yields CDR1 MRHNA and CDR2 SNTAGT. This CDR3 is 13 amino acids long.

This clone has a count of ten or more. CDR3 sequence: CSVDSSDTQYF. The CDR3 DNA reads TGCAGCGTTGATAGTTCCGATACGCAGTATTTT. The rearrangement joins TRBV29-1 to TRBJ2-3; the D is unclear. Looked up from germline, CDR1 is SQVTM and CDR2 is ANQGSEA. This CDR3 has 11 residues. Trimming shortened V by 3 bases and J by 6 bases, and 7 bases separated the two germline ends.

This clone has ten or more counts. The chain uses TRBV2 and TRBJ1-4, with D perhaps matching TRBD1 (6 bases). V dropped 3 bases and J dropped 3 bases, with 11 bases sitting between them. The length of the CDR3 is 15 residues. Germline values: CDR1 SNHLY, CDR2 FYNNEI. The CDR3 sequence: CASSETGAANEKLFF. CDR3 DNA sequence: TGTGCCAGCAGTGAGACAGGCGCTGCTAATGAAAAACTGTTTTTT. The full variable domain, with the rest looked up from reference TRBV2 and TRBJ1-4, is EPEVTQTPSHQVTQMGQEVILRCVPISNHLYFYWYRQILGQKVEFLVSFYNNEISEKSEIFDDQFSVERPDGSNFTLKIRSTKLEDSAMYFCASSETGAANEKLFFGSGTQLSVL.

In this sample, this clone turned up a few times. V and J are TRBV4-1 and TRBJ2-1, with D hard to call. Germline V gene data show CDR1 as MGHRA and CDR2 as YSYEKL. The CDR3 totals 16 residues. V lost 0 bases and J 2 bases, leaving 11 bases between the germline ends. The chain's CDR3 is CASSQDWTNAYNEQFF. Here the CDR3 DNA reads TGCGCCAGCAGCCAAGATTGGACCAACGCCTACAATGAGCAGTTCTTC.

There are many counts of this clone. A much more abundant neighbour one base away suggests this may be a read error. The chain combines TRBV6-5 with TRBJ2-1; 9 bases are a match to TRBD2. Germline CDR1 and CDR2: MNHEY and SVGAGI. The CDR3 is 14 amino acids. The CDR3 region has the DNA TGTGCCAGCAGGGGCGGGAGGGCATACAATGAGCAGTCCTTC. It yields the protein CASRGGRAYNEQSF.

This clone was counted many times. This rearrangement joins TRBV2 to TRBJ2-5; no clear D gene. Trimming removed 6 bases from V and 4 bases from J, with 9 bases in between. Germline CDR1 is SNHLY and CDR2 is FYNNEI. This CDR3 comprises 12 residues. The chain's CDR3 is CASRPAPETQYF. The CDR3 DNA sequence: TGTGCCAGCAGGCCGGCCCCAGAGACCCAGTACTTC.

About this clone itself: The CDR3 carries no conserved terminal phenylalanine or tryptophan, so it likely arises from a read error. In DNA, the CDR3 is TGTGCCAGCAGTGGACTGGGAAGGGATGAGCAGTTCTTA. This translates into CASSGLGRDEQFL. The rearrangement uses TRBV7-2 and TRBJ2-1; D is possibly TRBD2 (5 bases). Germline CDR1 and CDR2: SGHTA and FQGNSA. The germline V and J ends were trimmed by 6 bases and 8 bases, with 14 bases remaining between them. The CDR3 contains 13 residues.

Turning to this clone: Here the CDR3 omits its conserved ending phenylalanine or tryptophan, so a read error is the likely source. No DNA is shown, since the ends of the CDR3 on it are uncertain; the CDR3 is the one TCRdb lists. This chain links TRBV6-1 with TRBJ2-4; the listed D gene, TRBD2, was not tested against the DNA. Germline lookup yields CDR1 MNHNS and CDR2 SASEGT. 18 amino acids form the CDR3, both terminal residues included. This chain's CDR3 is CASSEAFLAGSRRNIRYL.

The sample holds many counts of this clone. CDR3 amino acids: CASRQPTSYEQYF. The DNA for the CDR3 is TGTGCCAGCAGGCAACCAACATCCTACGAGCAGTACTTC. The chain has TRBV28 and TRBJ2-7; no clear D gene. V dropped 6 bases and J dropped 1 base, with 10 bases sitting between them. Looked up from germline, CDR1 is MDHEN and CDR2 is SYDVKM. The CDR3 contains 13 residues.

This clone was detected ten times or more. The V and J genes are TRBV3-1 and TRBJ1-1; perhaps TRBD1 as D (5 bases). The CDR3 sequence is 16 residues long. Trimming removed 1 base at V and 6 bases at J, with 18 bases between. The V gene's germline CDR1 is LGHDT and CDR2 YNNKEL (reference sequence). CDR3 nucleotides: TGTGCCAGCAGCCAAGGGTGGGCGACAGTTCAGCCTGAAGCTTTCTTT. Translating it yields CASSQGWATVQPEAFF.

This clone was seen repeatedly, ten times or more. The chain recombines TRBV30 with TRBJ1-4; D is unresolved. Trimming shortened V by 2 bases and J by 8 bases, and 12 bases separated the two germline ends. The CDR3 runs to 13 residues. The germline V gene has CDR1 GTSNPN and CDR2 SVGIG (reference sequence). The CDR3 region has the DNA TGTGCCTGGAGTATTTTGACGGGGGAAAAACTGTTTTTT. It yields the protein CAWSILTGEKLFF.

This clone was detected many times. The chain joins TRBV3-1 to TRBJ2-3; no definite D call. The CDR3 consists of 11 residues. Trimming removed 5 bases from V and 6 bases from J, with 6 bases in between. The germline CDR1 and CDR2 sequences are LGHDT and YNNKEL (reference sequence). The CDR3 DNA is TGTGCCAGCAGCATGACCGATACGCAGTATTTT. It codes for CASSMTDTQYF.